Listed here is a single T cell receptor beta chain. The sample originates from a study of blood T cell repertoires in COVID-19. The overall study: From the United States, Italy and Spain came samples of acute and convalescent COVID-19. PBMCs, B-cell-depleted T cells, or T cells were the source of the cDNA or gDNA that made up the material.

The germline CDR1 and CDR2 sequences are SGHNT and YYREEE (reference sequence). The trim removed 0 bases at V and 7 bases at J, leaving 7 bases unmatched. The CDR3 spans 14 residues. In the authors' methods: Estimation of nucleated cell counts was performed using reference gene primer amplification. Sequencing used immunoSEQ multiplex PCR; TCRdb keeps in-frame clones, though not all of them. The DNA was the basis for D and trimming; V, J and clone size are from that table. Among about 130,000 clones listed, under 85% were seen once. This clonotype was sampled from a man aged 35 to 55 with active or convalescent COVID-19. The chain recombines TRBV5-4 with TRBJ2-7, with 7 positions matching TRBD1. Sequenced input: peripheral blood. In DNA form, the CDR3 reads TGTGCCAGCAGCTTGGTGGACAGGCCGGGTGAGCAGTACTTC. It yields the protein CASSLVDRPGEQYF.